The 28 T cell receptor beta chains in this list originate from one sample, sequenced in a study of blood T cell repertoires in COVID-19. The data were produced by immunoSEQ multiplex PCR, yet TCRdb's version contains in-frame clones alone and is incomplete. The sample records about 140,000 clones, under 85% being singletons. The sample taken for sequencing was peripheral blood. These receptors came from a human donor in a cohort sampled during active COVID-19.

The V gene is TRBV19, the J gene TRBJ1-4; 8 bases match TRBD1. CDR1 is LNHDA and CDR2 is SQIVND in the germline V gene (reference sequence). V trimming: 5 bases; J trimming: 8 bases; junction bases outside the gene matches: 7. This CDR3 is built from 14 residues. In DNA, the CDR3 is TGTGCCAGTAGTCTACAGGGGGGAAACGAAAAACTGTTTTTT. Translated, it gives CASSLQGGNEKLFF.

V gene TRBV6-5 combines with J gene TRBJ2-2, with D hard to call. The V end lost 2 bases, the J end lost 5 bases, and 6 bases lay between the germline ends. Germline values: CDR1 MNHEY, CDR2 SVGAGI. This CDR3 comprises 13 residues. CDR3 region: CASSYGPTGELFF. CDR3 DNA sequence: TGTGCCAGCAGTTACGGCCCGACCGGGGAGCTGTTTTTT.

The chain is built from TRBV15 and TRBJ2-7; 8 bases fit TRBD1. Germline V CDR1 and CDR2: LNHNV, YYDKDF (reference sequence). V shed 3 bases and J 3 bases; nucleotides not matched to a gene: 4. The CDR3 contains 14 residues. The CDR3 DNA sequence: TGTGCCACCAGCAGGGGGACAGGACTCTACGAGCAGTACTTC. The encoded protein is CATSRGTGLYEQYF.

The chain uses TRBV11-2 and TRBJ2-5; 12 bases map to TRBD2. The junction had 5 bases not matched to a gene; V was cut back by 3 bases and J by 6 bases. The V gene's germline CDR1 is SGHAT and CDR2 FQNNGV. There are 15 residues in the CDR3. The CDR3 protein is CASSFETSGRQTQYF. CDR3 in DNA: TGTGCCAGCAGCTTCGAGACTAGCGGGAGACAGACCCAGTACTTC. Looking up the rest from reference TRBV11-2 and TRBJ2-5 gives the full variable domain: EAGVAQSPRYKIIEKRQSVAFWCNPISGHATLYWYQQILGQGPKLLIQFQNNGVVDDSQLPKDRFSAERLKGVDSTLKIQPAKLEDSAVYLCASSFETSGRQTQYFGPGTRLLVL.

V gene TRBV5-1 combines with J gene TRBJ2-1; 7 bases fit TRBD1. The CDR3 consists of 13 residues. With 5 bases clipped from V and 5 bases from J, the junction kept 4 bases outside the gene matches. CDR1 and CDR2 (germline): SGHRS, YFSETQ. CDR3 bases: TGCGCCAGCAGACTTACAGGGGACAATGAGCAGTTCTTC. It yields the protein CASRLTGDNEQFF.

The V gene is TRBV28, the J gene TRBJ1-1, with D possibly matching TRBD1 (6 bases). Per germline, CDR1 MDHEN and CDR2 SYDVKM. The CDR3 covers 14 residues. V lost 7 bases, J lost 3 bases, and 15 bases lay in between. The CDR3 reads CASTLAGGYTEAFF. DNA of the CDR3: TGTGCCAGCACCCTAGCTGGGGGCTACACTGAAGCTTTCTTT. The whole variable domain, filled in from reference TRBV28 and TRBJ1-1, reads DVKVTQSSRYLVKRTGEKVFLECVQDMDHENMFWYRQDPGLGLRLIYFSYDVKMKEKGDIPEGYSVSREKKERFSLILESASTNQTSMYLCASTLAGGYTEAFFGQGTRLTVV.

The rearrangement uses TRBV6-2 or TRBV6-3 and TRBJ2-1, with 7 bases lining up with TRBD1. J gave up 5 bases and V 2 bases, and 9 bases lay outside the gene matches. CDR1 and CDR2 from the germline V gene are MNHEY and SVGEGT. This CDR3 has 16 amino acids. CDR3 region: CASSYPPGQINNEQFF. The CDR3 DNA reads as TGTGCCAGCAGTTACCCCCCGGGACAGATTAACAATGAGCAGTTCTTC.

The chain is built from TRBV6-6 and TRBJ2-7; 10 bases are a match to TRBD1. The length of the CDR3 is 14 residues. V shed 6 bases and J 4 bases; nucleotides not matched to a gene: 6. Germline V lookup: CDR1 MNHNY, CDR2 SVGAGI (reference sequence). The CDR3 bases are TGTGCCAGCAGCCCGGGACAGGGGTCGTACGAGCAGTACTTC. As protein: CASSPGQGSYEQYF.

The V gene is TRBV6-1, the J gene TRBJ1-1; no reliable D call. This CDR3 is built from 13 residues. Germline CDR1 and CDR2: MNHNS and SASEGT. V lost 1 base, J lost 1 base, and 4 bases lay in between. The DNA of the CDR3 is TGTGCCAGCAGTGAAGTTAGGAACACTGAAGCTTTCTTT. It encodes CASSEVRNTEAFF.

This chain's CDR3 is CASSPTALGELFF. DNA of the CDR3: TGTGCCAGCAGCCCTACCGCCCTTGGGGAGCTGTTTTTT. The chain couples TRBV7-3 to TRBJ2-2; D remains unclear. V was cut by 5 bases and J by 8 bases, with 12 bases left in between. The germline gives CDR1 SGHTA, CDR2 FQGTGA. This CDR3 comprises 13 residues.

The J gene is TRBJ2-3, the V gene TRBV19; D possibly corresponds to TRBD1 (5 bases). Germline V lookup: CDR1 LNHDA, CDR2 SQIVND (reference sequence). Trimming took off 5 bases at V and 11 bases at J, with 14 bases between the two ends. The CDR3 runs to 12 residues. The CDR3 reads CASSHRVQGQYF. Written as DNA, the CDR3 is TGTGCCAGTAGTCACCGCGTTCAGGGGCAGTATTTT.

This clone was found once. The chain employs TRBV5-5 and TRBJ2-6, with TRBD1 matching over 11 bases. V lost 3 bases to trimming and J lost 0 bases; unmatched junction nucleotides: 5. Germline values: CDR1 SGHKS, CDR2 YYEKEE (reference sequence). The CDR3 is 18 residues long. Here the CDR3 DNA reads TGTGCCAGCAGCTGGCCGGGACAGGGGGACTCTGGGGCCAACGTCCTGACTTTC. It encodes CASSWPGQGDSGANVLTF.

V and J are TRBV2 and TRBJ2-5, with 11 bases aligning to TRBD1. Germline values: CDR1 SNHLY, CDR2 FYNNEI. The CDR3 is made up of 15 amino acids. The junction had 8 bases not matched to a gene; V was cut back by 6 bases and J by 5 bases. In DNA, the CDR3 is TGTGCCAGCAGCCCCAGGACAGGGGGCTTGGAGACCCAGTACTTC. This translates into CASSPRTGGLETQYF.

The gene calls are TRBV19 and TRBJ1-4; possible D gene TRBD1, 5 bases. CDR1 is LNHDA and CDR2 is SQIVND in the germline V gene (reference sequence). The CDR3 consists of 15 residues. The V and J ends lost 7 bases and 12 bases respectively, with 24 bases between them. In nucleotides, the CDR3 is TGTGCCAGTACCGATATAGTCCCGTTCGGCAGGGAACTGTTTTTT. Protein: CASTDIVPFGRELFF.

This clone was counted between two and nine times. This chain uses TRBV6-6 with TRBJ1-4; 7 bases map to TRBD1. The CDR3 loop spans 16 amino acids. Germline trimming cut 0 bases from V and 8 bases from J; bases unmatched to any gene: 9. Germline loops: CDR1 MNHNY, CDR2 SVGAGI (reference sequence). The CDR3 nucleotides read TGTGCCAGCAGTTACTCGATCGAGGCAGGGGGAGAAAAACTGTTTTTT. Amino acids: CASSYSIEAGGEKLFF.

CDR3 nucleotide sequence: TGTGCCACCAGCAGAGGGTTGGGACTAGCGTCCTACGAGCAGTACTTC. Translation gives CATSRGLGLASYEQYF. The V gene is TRBV15, the J gene TRBJ2-7, with 10 bases that match TRBD2. Trimming took 1 base from V and 1 from J; bases not matched to a gene: 4. Germline CDR1 and CDR2: LNHNV and YYDKDF (reference sequence). This CDR3 comprises 16 residues. Combining the CDR3 with reference TRBV15 and TRBJ2-7 gives the whole variable domain DAMVIQNPRYQVTQFGKPVTLSCSQTLNHNVMYWYQQKSSQAPKLLFHYYDKDFNNEADTPDNFQSRRPNTSFCFLDIRSPGLGDTAMYLCATSRGLGLASYEQYFGPGTRLTVT.

The chain is built from TRBV27 and TRBJ1-5; 7 positions agree with TRBD1. Germline lookup yields CDR1 MNHEY and CDR2 SMNVEV (reference sequence). The length of the CDR3 is 15 residues. The junction had 5 bases not matched to a gene; V was cut back by 0 bases and J by 6 bases. CDR3 protein: CASSLSPDRVQPQHF. The CDR3, as DNA: TGTGCCAGCAGTTTATCCCCCGACAGGGTTCAGCCCCAGCATTTT.

CDR3: CASSSSGTRDGYTF. The CDR3 coding sequence is TGTGCCAGCAGCTCGTCCGGGACAAGGGATGGCTACACCTTC. V and J are TRBV7-9 and TRBJ1-2; TRBD1 might be the D (6 bases). The germline V and J ends were trimmed by 4 bases and 6 bases, with 15 bases remaining between them. CDR3 length: 14 amino acids. The germline V gene has CDR1 SEHNR and CDR2 FQNEAQ (reference sequence).

V is TRBV28 and J is TRBJ2-1; 14 bases are a match to TRBD2. The CDR3 runs 15 residues. Unmatched junction bases numbered 8, after V lost 10 bases and J lost 6 bases. CDR1 is MDHEN, CDR2 SYDVKM, per germline. CDR3: CAILQGTSGSNEQFF. CDR3 sequence (DNA): TGTGCCATCCTTCAAGGGACTAGCGGGAGCAATGAGCAGTTCTTC.

The chain joins TRBV6-5 to TRBJ2-1, with a tentative D call TRBD2 (5 bases). CDR3 length equals 14 residues. Germline V gene lookup returns CDR1 MNHEY and CDR2 SVGAGI. Trimming removed 6 bases from V and 0 bases from J, with 9 bases in between. The CDR3 DNA follows: TGTGCCAGCAGCGGACTTAGCTCCTACAATGAGCAGTTCTTC. This codes for CASSGLSSYNEQFF.

The CDR3 loop reads CASTTGARKAFF. The CDR3 DNA reads as TGTGCCAGCACTACAGGGGCGCGAAAAGCTTTCTTT. V is TRBV27 and J is TRBJ1-1; the match to TRBD1 covers 7 bases. From germline, CDR1 is MNHEY and CDR2 SMNVEV (reference sequence). V was clipped by 7 bases and J by 9 bases; unmatched bases: 8. The CDR3 contains 12 residues.

The chain links TRBV30 to TRBJ1-2; D gene unclear. There are 14 residues in the CDR3. From germline, CDR1 is GTSNPN and CDR2 SVGIG (reference sequence). V was clipped by 1 base and J by 0 bases, with 9 bases between them. The CDR3 spells CAWSGAATNYGYTF. In nucleotides, the CDR3 is TGTGCCTGGAGTGGGGCAGCTACTAACTATGGCTACACCTTC.

The V gene is TRBV20-1, the J gene TRBJ1-2; no clear D. The V end lost 3 bases, the J end lost 4 bases, and 6 bases lay between the germline ends. Germline assignment: CDR1 DFQATT and CDR2 SNEGSKA (reference sequence). There are 11 residues in the CDR3. The CDR3 sequence is CSAREGYGYTF. CDR3 nucleotides: TGCAGTGCTAGGGAGGGCTATGGCTACACCTTC.

V gene TRBV28 combines with J gene TRBJ2-5; tentative D call: TRBD2 (6 bases). Between the trimmed V and J ends, which lost 5 bases and 6 bases, there was a span of 16 bases. The length of the CDR3 is 14 residues. Per germline, CDR1 MDHEN and CDR2 SYDVKM. Here the CDR3 reads CASSLSGGLKTQYF. CDR3 DNA: TGTGCCAGCAGTCTCTCCGGGGGATTAAAGACCCAGTACTTC.

This clone showed up just a few times. The genes are TRBV27 and TRBJ2-7; 8 nucleotides agree with TRBD1. The V gene end was trimmed by 4 bases and the J gene end by 0 bases; junction bases not matched to a gene: 11. Per the germline V gene, CDR1 is MNHEY and CDR2 is SMNVEV (reference sequence). The CDR3 has 17 amino acids. The CDR3 DNA sequence: TGTGCCAGCAGTTCTCTCGGGGTTGGACAGGGCTCCTACGAGCAGTACTTC. Amino acids: CASSSLGVGQGSYEQYF.

For the CDR3, the DNA is TGTGCCAGCAGTGTCGGTCGACAGGCCTACGAGCAGTACTTC. Protein: CASSVGRQAYEQYF. V usage is TRBV2 and J usage is TRBJ2-7, with D perhaps TRBD1 (6 bases). Germline CDR1 is SNHLY and CDR2 is FYNNEI. Trimming stripped 4 bases from V and 2 bases from J, with 12 bases between. This CDR3 region has 14 residues.

The genes are TRBV6-5 and TRBJ1-6; D not certain. The length of the CDR3 is 14 residues. Germline values: CDR1 MNHEY, CDR2 SVGAGI. V dropped 6 bases and J dropped 6 bases, with 12 bases sitting between them. The CDR3 is CASSPRGGNSPLHF. The CDR3, as DNA: TGTGCCAGCAGCCCCCGGGGTGGTAATTCACCCCTCCACTTT.

This chain links TRBV2 with TRBJ2-7; TRBD1 aligns across 7 bases. J was trimmed by 1 base and V by 8 bases; bases with no gene match: 5. The CDR3 spans 13 residues. The germline V gene has CDR1 SNHLY and CDR2 FYNNEI. CDR3 residues: CASSDRVSYEQYF. In DNA, the CDR3 is TGTGCCAGCTCTGACAGGGTTTCCTACGAGCAGTACTTC.